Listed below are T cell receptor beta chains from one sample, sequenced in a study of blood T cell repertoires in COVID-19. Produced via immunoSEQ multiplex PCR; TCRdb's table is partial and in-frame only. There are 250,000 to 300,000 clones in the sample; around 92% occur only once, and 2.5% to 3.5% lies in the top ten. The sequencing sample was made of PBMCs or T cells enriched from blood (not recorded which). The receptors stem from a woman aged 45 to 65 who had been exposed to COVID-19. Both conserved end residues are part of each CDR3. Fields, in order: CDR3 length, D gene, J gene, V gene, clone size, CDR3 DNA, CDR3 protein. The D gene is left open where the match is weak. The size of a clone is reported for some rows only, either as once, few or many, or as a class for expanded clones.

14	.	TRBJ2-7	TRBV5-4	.	TGTGCCGCTCGAGACTGGTCGGCTTGGGACGAGCAGTACTTC	CAARDWSAWDEQYF
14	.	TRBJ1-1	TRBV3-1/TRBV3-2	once	TGTGCCAGCAGCCAAGGGGCACCAGGCACTGAAGCTTTCTTT	CASSQGAPGTEAFF
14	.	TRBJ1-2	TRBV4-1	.	TGCGCCAGCAGCCAAGATCCCAGTACAAATGGCTACACCTTC	CASSQDPSTNGYTF
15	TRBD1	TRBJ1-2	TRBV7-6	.	TGTGCCAGCAGCCCAGGGACAGACCCGACCTATGGCTACACCTTC	CASSPGTDPTYGYTF
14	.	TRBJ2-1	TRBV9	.	TGTGCCAGCAGCGGGCTGGAGACCTACAATGAGCAGTTCTTC	CASSGLETYNEQFF
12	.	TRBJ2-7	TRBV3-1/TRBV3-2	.	TGTGCCAGCAGCCTAGAATACTACGAGCAGTACTTC	CASSLEYYEQYF
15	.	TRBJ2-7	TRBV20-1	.	TGCAGTGCTAGTGGATACTCCGGGACTTCGGGGGAGCAGTACTTC	CSASGYSGTSGEQYF
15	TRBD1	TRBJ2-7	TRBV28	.	TGTGCCAGCAGTTTCGGACAGGGGAGGACCTACGAGCAGTACTTC	CASSFGQGRTYEQYF
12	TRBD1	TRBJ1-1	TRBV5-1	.	TGCGCCAGCAGCTCGACAGGGACCGAAGCTTTCTTT	CASSSTGTEAFF
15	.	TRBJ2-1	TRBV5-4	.	TGTGCCAGCAGCTTGGTGGGGGGAAGATACAATGAGCAGTTCTTC	CASSLVGGRYNEQFF
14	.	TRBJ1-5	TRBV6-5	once	TGTGCCAGCAGTTATAGCAGATCAAATCAGCCCCAGCATTTT	CASSYSRSNQPQHF
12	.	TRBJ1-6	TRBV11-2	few	TGTGCCAGCAGCCGCACAGGCGCACCCCTCCACTTT	CASSRTGAPLHF
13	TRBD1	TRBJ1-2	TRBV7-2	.	TGTGCCAGCAGCTTAGACAACAGGGGCGGCTACACCTTC	CASSLDNRGGYTF
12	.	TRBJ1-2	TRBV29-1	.	TGCAGCGTTGACGCGGGGGGCTATGGCTACACCTTC	CSVDAGGYGYTF
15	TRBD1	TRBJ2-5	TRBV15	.	TGTGCCACCAGCAGAGGGGCAGGGGGCTTGGAGACCCAGTACTTC	CATSRGAGGLETQYF
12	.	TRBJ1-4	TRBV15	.	TGTGCCACCAGCAGAAGAGATGAAAAACTGTTTTTT	CATSRRDEKLFF
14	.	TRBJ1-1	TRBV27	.	TGTGCCAGCAGTTTATCAGGAAAGACAGGAGAAGCTTTCTTT	CASSLSGKTGEAFF
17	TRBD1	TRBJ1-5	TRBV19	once	TGTGCCAGTAGTATAGCCCCATGGACAGGGGGCAAGCAGCCCCAGCATTTT	CASSIAPWTGGKQPQHF
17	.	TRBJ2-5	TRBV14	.	TGTGCCAGCAGCCAAGGGGACATAAGTAATTTCCAAGAGACCCAGTACTTC	CASSQGDISNFQETQYF